Sequencing of this T cell receptor (beta chain) was carried out in a study of T cell clones after liver transplantation. Background on the study: In this trial, immunosuppression withdrawal was attempted within 2 years of liver transplant. Timepoints were pre-transplant, pre-withdrawal, and after withdrawal was completed or failed. Broader study findings: Graft donor-reactive T cells may have migrated into the graft rather than being deleted.

About this clone itself: The antigen is unknown.

With V trimmed by 4 bases and J by 3 bases, 3 bases remained unmatched. The CDR3 length is 15 residues. The germline CDR1 and CDR2 sequences are SGHKS and YYEKEE (reference sequence). TCRdb's copy holds only in-frame clones and misses some; the assay was immunoSEQ multiplex PCR. The table has nearly 55,000 clones, about 88% seen once. Sample: CD4+ T cells from blood, taken before liver transplant. The chain carries TRBV5-5 and TRBJ2-1; TRBD2 matches 11 bases. The TCR comes from a human donor who received a liver transplant. CDR3 sequence: CASSGLAGGYNEQFF. In DNA, the CDR3 is TGTGCCAGCAGCGGCCTAGCGGGGGGCTACAATGAGCAGTTCTTC.